The 17 T cell receptor beta chains below come from one sample, sequenced in a study of T cell responses to AZD1222 COVID-19 vaccine. Measured with immunoSEQ multiplex PCR; TCRdb has only the in-frame clones, and not every one. The sample has about 88,000 clones, about 89% seen once. Sequencing was performed on peripheral blood, taken on day 0 of AZD1222 vaccination. These receptors were taken from an adult in good health.

This chain uses TRBV6-4 with TRBJ2-3; 7 bases align to TRBD2. The CDR3 sequence is 13 residues long. CDR1 and CDR2 (germline): MRHNA, SNTAGT. Trimming cost V 5 bases and J 3 bases; bases outside gene matches: 2. The CDR3 sequence is CASSSGETDTQYF. The CDR3 DNA sequence: TGTGCCAGCAGTAGCGGGGAAACAGATACGCAGTATTTT.

This rearrangement joins TRBV7-9 to TRBJ1-1; D is ambiguous. Per germline, CDR1 SEHNR and CDR2 FQNEAQ (reference sequence). V was trimmed by 5 bases and J by 7 bases, leaving 14 bases between them. CDR3 length: 13 amino acids. The CDR3 protein is CASSPAVWGEAFF. CDR3 in DNA: TGTGCCAGCAGCCCGGCTGTCTGGGGTGAAGCTTTCTTT. Full variable domain (remainder filled in from reference TRBV7-9 and TRBJ1-1): DTGVSQNPRHKITKRGQNVTFRCDPISEHNRLYWYRQTLGQGPEFLTYFQNEAQLEKSRLLSDRFSAERPKGSFSTLEIQRTEQGDSAMYLCASSPAVWGEAFFGQGTRLTVV.

Comment on this clone: Different DNA sequences within this sample yield the same CDR3. The chain has TRBV6-5 and TRBJ1-1; D is ambiguous. The CDR3 has 13 amino acids. In germline, CDR1 is MNHEY, CDR2 SVGAGI. The V end lost 5 bases, the J end lost 1 base, and 8 bases lay between the germline ends. The CDR3 loop reads CASSLTENTEAFF. The CDR3 region has the DNA TGTGCCAGCAGTCTCACAGAGAACACTGAAGCTTTCTTT.

This chain connects TRBV4-1 to TRBJ1-6; no definite D call. The V and J ends lost 1 base and 6 bases respectively, with 7 bases between them. This CDR3 has 14 residues. Germline CDR1 is MGHRA and CDR2 is YSYEKL. This chain's CDR3 is CASSQAGSNSPLHF. CDR3 in DNA: TGCGCCAGCAGCCAAGCGGGGTCTAATTCACCCCTCCACTTT.

The chain combines TRBV4-3 with TRBJ1-6, with D unclear. CDR3 length: 13 amino acids. Germline-derived CDR1 and CDR2 are LGHNA and YSLEER. Trimming shortened V by 3 bases and J by 9 bases, and 9 bases separated the two germline ends. CDR3 amino acids: CASSQDPRSPLHF. For the CDR3, the DNA is TGCGCCAGCAGCCAGGACCCTCGTTCACCCCTCCACTTT.

This clone was seen a single time. This chain links TRBV11-2 with TRBJ1-4; tentatively, D is TRBD1 (5 bases). V was trimmed by 5 bases and J by 8 bases, leaving 12 bases between them. The CDR3 loop spans 13 amino acids. Per germline, CDR1 SGHAT and CDR2 FQNNGV. The CDR3 nucleotides are TGTGCCAGCAGCAGCCTCAACAGGGAAAAACTGTTTTTT. As protein: CASSSLNREKLFF.

The chain is built from TRBV19 and TRBJ1-1; 7 bases match TRBD1. Germline V CDR1 and CDR2: LNHDA, SQIVND (reference sequence). The CDR3 runs to 15 residues. The trim removed 10 bases at V and 1 base at J, leaving 12 bases unmatched. The CDR3 protein is CATRDSQVKNTEAFF. The CDR3 region has the DNA TGTGCCACTCGGGACAGCCAGGTTAAGAACACTGAAGCTTTCTTT.

The chain is built from TRBV4-1 and TRBJ2-7, with D perhaps matching TRBD1 (6 bases). The CDR3 loop spans 17 amino acids. Germline V gene lookup returns CDR1 MGHRA and CDR2 YSYEKL. Trimming removed 4 bases from V and 0 bases from J, with 19 bases in between. Here the CDR3 reads CASSRDQTGSSSYEQYF. The CDR3 coding sequence is TGCGCCAGCAGCCGCGATCAAACAGGGAGTAGCTCCTACGAGCAGTACTTC.

The sample holds a few counts of this clone. The CDR3 here is CASSIKGRVNQPQHF. The CDR3 coding sequence is TGTGCCAGTAGTATAAAGGGCAGGGTGAATCAGCCCCAGCATTTT. The rearrangement uses TRBV19 and TRBJ1-5; maybe TRBD1 (5 bases). Germline V gene sequence: CDR1 LNHDA, CDR2 SQIVND (reference sequence). V was pared by 2 bases and J by 4 bases, with 12 bases between. The CDR3 sequence is 15 residues long. Full variable domain (outside the CDR3, taken from reference TRBV19 and TRBJ1-5): DGGITQSPKYLFRKEGQNVTLSCEQNLNHDAMYWYRQDPGQGLRLIYYSQIVNDFQKGDIAEGYSVSREKKESFPLTVTSAQKNPTAFYLCASSIKGRVNQPQHFGDGTRLSIL.

This chain uses TRBV7-6 with TRBJ1-2; D call uncertain. Germline values: CDR1 SGHVS, CDR2 FNYEAQ. V shed 1 base and J shed 5 bases, with 20 bases lying between them. CDR3 length: 17 amino acids. The CDR3: CASSLDYRVRPSYGYTF. Here the CDR3 DNA reads TGTGCCAGCAGCTTAGATTATCGGGTTAGACCCTCTTATGGCTACACCTTC. Filled out from reference TRBV7-6 and TRBJ1-2, the complete variable domain reads GAGVSQSPRYKVTKRGQDVALRCDPISGHVSLYWYRQALGQGPEFLTYFNYEAQQDKSGLPNDRFSAERPEGSISTLTIQRTEQRDSAMYRCASSLDYRVRPSYGYTFGSGTRLTVV.

The rearrangement joins TRBV19 to TRBJ2-3; 7 bases are a match to TRBD2. The CDR3 spans 15 residues. The V gene end was trimmed by 3 bases and the J gene end by 2 bases; junction bases not matched to a gene: 5. Germline CDR1 is LNHDA and CDR2 is SQIVND (reference sequence). The chain's CDR3 is CASSILGGYTDTQYF. DNA for the CDR3: TGTGCCAGTAGTATCCTCGGGGGGTACACAGATACGCAGTATTTT.

V usage is TRBV19 and J usage is TRBJ1-2; tentative D call: TRBD1 (6 bases). The CDR3 runs 12 residues. The V end lost 3 bases, the J end lost 7 bases, and 9 bases lay between the germline ends. The V gene's germline CDR1 is LNHDA and CDR2 SQIVND (reference sequence). CDR3 in DNA: TGTGCCAGTAGTATGGGGGGCTCTGGCTACACCTTC. Protein product: CASSMGGSGYTF. The whole variable domain, filled in from reference TRBV19 and TRBJ1-2, reads DGGITQSPKYLFRKEGQNVTLSCEQNLNHDAMYWYRQDPGQGLRLIYYSQIVNDFQKGDIAEGYSVSREKKESFPLTVTSAQKNPTAFYLCASSMGGSGYTFGSGTRLTVV.

The J gene is TRBJ1-2, the V gene TRBV7-8; D not certain. CDR3 size: 13 residues. The V and J ends lost 5 bases and 11 bases respectively, with 18 bases between them. Germline V gene sequence: CDR1 SGHVS, CDR2 FQNEAQ. The CDR3 sequence is CASSLSMVMGYTF. As DNA, the CDR3 is TGTGCCAGCAGCCTTAGTATGGTAATGGGGTACACCTTC.

The V gene is TRBV28, the J gene TRBJ1-2; D not certain. Trimming removed 3 bases from V and 4 bases from J, with 6 bases in between. The CDR3 is 12 amino acids. Germline CDR1 is MDHEN and CDR2 is SYDVKM. The CDR3 reads CASSLRSYGYTF. The CDR3 DNA is TGTGCCAGCAGTTTGAGGAGCTATGGCTACACCTTC.

The chain has TRBV6-2 or TRBV6-3 and TRBJ2-5, with D possibly TRBD2 on 6 matching bases. This CDR3 is built from 14 residues. Trimming cost V 0 bases and J 5 bases, with 10 bases left between them. Germline loops: CDR1 MNHEY, CDR2 SVGEGT. The DNA of the CDR3 is TGTGCCAGCAGTTACTCTAGGGAGGCGGAGACCCAGTACTTC. Translation gives CASSYSREAETQYF.

Only one count was recorded for this clone. The V call is TRBV5-8, the J call TRBJ2-5; D gene uncertain. Germline loops: CDR1 SGHTS, CDR2 YDEGEE. V lost 3 bases and J lost 2, with 11 bases in between. This CDR3 region has 14 residues. CDR3 protein: CASSSRVGQETQYF. The CDR3 DNA reads TGTGCCAGCAGCTCCCGAGTGGGGCAAGAGACCCAGTACTTC.

Worth noting for this clone: The junction shows a germline mismatch at one end, possibly a read error. This rearrangement joins TRBV19 to TRBJ1-2; D unclear. This CDR3 contains 11 residues. Germline CDR1 is LNHDA and CDR2 is SQIVND (reference sequence). The CDR3, as DNA: TGTGCCAGTAGTATCAGGCAGGCCATTATCTTC. It is translated as CASSIRQAIIF.